Below, 22 T cell receptor beta chains from the same sample are listed, as sequenced in a study of T cell repertoires in cytomegalovirus infection. From the reads, TCRdb called clonotypes with MiXCR, one entry per CDR3 protein. The data show 150,000 to 200,000 distinct CDR3 sequences, roughly a fifth seen once. The material sequenced was PBMCs. These receptors were obtained from a human donor in good health (CMV status not recorded). Some clones in this sample may be carry-over from other donors' samples.

This rearrangement joins TRBV28 to TRBJ2-7; tentatively, D is TRBD2 (6 bases). Germline CDR1 and CDR2: MDHEN and SYDVKM. The CDR3 is made up of 15 amino acids. The V end was cut by 4 bases, the J end by 4 bases, with 17 bases between. CDR3 in DNA: TGTGCCAGCAGTTCCCCTGCGGGGTTGGGTTACGAGCAGTACTTC. This codes for CASSSPAGLGYEQYF.

The V gene is TRBV15, the J gene TRBJ2-5; D perhaps matches TRBD1 (6 bases). The CDR3 runs 17 residues. V dropped 3 bases and J dropped 0 bases, with 17 bases sitting between them. The germline CDR1 and CDR2 sequences are LNHNV and YYDKDF (reference sequence). The CDR3 protein is CATSRGRIWTDQETQYF. CDR3 bases: TGTGCCACCAGCAGGGGCAGAATTTGGACAGACCAAGAGACCCAGTACTTC. Using reference TRBV15 and TRBJ2-5 for the parts outside the CDR3, the full variable domain is DAMVIQNPRYQVTQFGKPVTLSCSQTLNHNVMYWYQQKSSQAPKLLFHYYDKDFNNEADTPDNFQSRRPNTSFCFLDIRSPGLGDTAMYLCATSRGRIWTDQETQYFGPGTRLLVL.

This clonotype came up a few times. J is TRBJ2-7 and V is TRBV15, with a weak D call TRBD1 (6 bases). The CDR3 extends over 18 amino acids. The germline V gene encodes CDR1 LNHNV and CDR2 YYDKDF (reference sequence). Between the trimmed V and J ends, which lost 4 bases and 4 bases, there was a span of 26 bases. CDR3 DNA sequence: TGTGCCACCAGCAAGAGACGAGGATCAGGGGCCCGATCATACGAGCAGTACTTC. Encoded protein: CATSKRRGSGARSYEQYF.

The chain joins TRBV5-5 to TRBJ2-4; D possibly corresponds to TRBD1 (5 bases). The V gene's germline CDR1 is SGHKS and CDR2 YYEKEE (reference sequence). CDR3 size: 15 residues. V lost 1 base and J 7 bases, leaving 15 bases between the germline ends. The CDR3 DNA is TGTGCCAGCAGCTTGTACTGGCAGGGCCTCAACATTCAGTACTTC. It codes for CASSLYWQGLNIQYF. Full variable domain (outside the CDR3, taken from reference TRBV5-5 and TRBJ2-4): DAGVTQSPTHLIKTRGQQVTLRCSPISGHKSVSWYQQVLGQGPQFIFQYYEKEERGRGNFPDRFSARQFPNYSSELNVNALLLGDSALYLCASSLYWQGLNIQYFGAGTRLSVL.

This clonotype was counted between two and nine times. The CDR3 here is CASSLGGPSEQYF. The DNA for the CDR3 is TGTGCCAGCAGCTTAGGGGGCCCCTCCGAGCAGTACTTC. The genes are TRBV7-9 and TRBJ2-7; possible D gene TRBD1, 5 bases. Germline V CDR1 and CDR2: SEHNR, FQNEAQ (reference sequence). The CDR3 has 13 amino acids. With 1 base removed from V and 6 bases from J, the gap between germline ends came to 10 bases.

This clonotype was seen at least ten times. J is TRBJ2-7 and V is TRBV7-2; tentatively, D is TRBD2 (6 bases). The V and J ends lost 1 base and 1 base respectively, with 11 bases between them. Germline loops: CDR1 SGHTA, CDR2 FQGNSA. CDR3 length: 15 amino acids. CDR3 residues: CASSLGPGVSYEQYF. The DNA for the CDR3 is TGTGCCAGCAGCTTAGGGCCGGGGGTTTCCTACGAGCAGTACTTC.

The chain links TRBV28 to TRBJ2-2; D not certain. Trimming removed 10 bases from V and 0 bases from J, with 9 bases in between. Germline V gene sequence: CDR1 MDHEN, CDR2 SYDVKM. The CDR3 has 13 residues. This CDR3 reads CATYGTNTGELFF. The CDR3 DNA sequence: TGTGCCACGTACGGAACGAACACCGGGGAGCTGTTTTTT.

CDR3 residues: CASSLGAGGELFF. Here the CDR3 DNA reads TGTGCCAGCAGCTTGGGGGCAGGCGGGGAGCTGTTTTTT. V and J are TRBV5-6 and TRBJ2-2; D is unclear. The V gene lost 0 bases and the J gene lost 7 bases, with 7 bases spanning the gap. This CDR3 comprises 13 residues. Germline V CDR1 and CDR2: SGHDT, YYEEEE.

This clonotype was observed a handful of times. This sequence joins TRBV7-4 and TRBJ2-5, with 14 bases that match TRBD2. The V gene's germline CDR1 is SGHVT and CDR2 SQSDAQ. The CDR3 has 16 amino acids. V lost 5 bases and J lost 5; bases outside the gene matches: 7. Written as DNA, the CDR3 is TGTGCCAGCAGCCGAGGGACTAGCGGGGGAGGTGAGACCCAGTACTTC. Translation gives CASSRGTSGGGETQYF.

This clonotype was seen more than once but under ten times. The genes are TRBV7-3 and TRBJ2-2; D might be TRBD2 (5 bases). V shed 5 bases and J shed 2 bases, with 9 bases lying between them. Germline CDR1 and CDR2: SGHTA and FQGTGA. This CDR3 comprises 14 residues. The CDR3 sequence: CASSRTLNTGELFF. The CDR3 DNA follows: TGTGCCAGCAGCCGGACTCTTAACACCGGGGAGCTGTTTTTT.

This clonotype came up a few times. V usage is TRBV29-1 and J usage is TRBJ2-4; possibly TRBD1 for D (6 bases). The CDR3 runs 14 residues. Trimming stripped 5 bases from V and 6 bases from J, with 17 bases between. Per the germline V gene, CDR1 is SQVTM and CDR2 is ANQGSEA. The CDR3 here is CSVYSQGLGNIQYF. CDR3 sequence (DNA): TGCAGCGTTTATTCCCAGGGGTTGGGAAACATTCAGTACTTC.

Only a few counts were recorded for this clonotype. The CDR3: CASSRGLIYEQYF. Here the CDR3 DNA reads TGTGCCAGCAGCCGGGGATTGATCTACGAGCAGTACTTC. The chain couples TRBV14 to TRBJ2-7; D is unclear. The CDR3 has 13 residues. V lost 4 bases and J lost 3, with 10 bases in between. Germline loops: CDR1 SGHDN, CDR2 FVKESK.

V usage is TRBV7-2 and J usage is TRBJ1-2, with no clear D. V lost 6 bases, J lost 8 bases, and 19 bases lay in between. Germline V lookup: CDR1 SGHTA, CDR2 FQGNSA. The CDR3 is 14 residues long. The CDR3 loop is CASRELRRLEGYTF. DNA for the CDR3: TGTGCCAGCAGGGAACTTCGGCGCCTCGAGGGCTACACCTTC.

This clonotype has more than one count but fewer than ten. This chain joins TRBV30 and TRBJ2-5, with D uncertain. Looked up from germline, CDR1 is GTSNPN and CDR2 is SVGIG (reference sequence). The V gene lost 5 bases and the J gene lost 5 bases, with 15 bases spanning the gap. This CDR3 spans 13 amino acids. CDR3 loop: CAWAPRLGETQYF. The CDR3 DNA follows: TGTGCCTGGGCCCCCCGCCTCGGGGAGACCCAGTACTTC.

The V and J genes are TRBV5-1 and TRBJ1-2; D is ambiguous. This CDR3 spans 18 amino acids. V dropped 0 bases and J dropped 5 bases, with 23 bases sitting between them. Germline CDR1 and CDR2: SGHRS and YFSETQ. CDR3 region: CASSLGTRFSTILYGYTF. DNA for the CDR3: TGCGCCAGCAGCTTGGGGACGCGATTTTCCACCATTCTTTATGGCTACACCTTC.

This clonotype has at least ten counts. The rearrangement links TRBV7-9 to TRBJ2-5, with 7 bases fitting TRBD2. Germline lookup yields CDR1 SEHNR and CDR2 FQNEAQ (reference sequence). Trimming at V came to 2 bases and at J to 1 base, leaving 7 bases not matched to a gene. This CDR3 spans 16 amino acids. The CDR3 loop reads CASSLLLAALQETQYF. The CDR3 bases are TGTGCCAGCAGCTTACTCCTAGCGGCACTCCAAGAGACCCAGTACTTC. The full variable domain, rest sourced from reference TRBV7-9 and TRBJ2-5, is DTGVSQNPRHKITKRGQNVTFRCDPISEHNRLYWYRQTLGQGPEFLTYFQNEAQLEKSRLLSDRFSAERPKGSFSTLEIQRTEQGDSAMYLCASSLLLAALQETQYFGPGTRLLVL.

J is TRBJ2-2 and V is TRBV7-2; 12 nucleotides agree with TRBD2. Germline CDR1 and CDR2: SGHTA and FQGNSA. The CDR3 runs 15 residues. V was pared by 6 bases and J by 7 bases, with 6 bases of the junction left unmatched. The CDR3 nucleotides read TGTGCCAGCAGGAGACTAGCGGGAGTTGGCGGGGAGCTGTTTTTT. It is translated as CASRRLAGVGGELFF.

This clonotype was counted ten times or more. The CDR3 spells CASSRGFVNTEAFF. The DNA of the CDR3 is TGTGCCAGCAGCCGTGGATTTGTGAACACTGAAGCTTTCTTT. The V gene is TRBV12-3 or TRBV12-4, the J gene TRBJ1-1; D is ambiguous. V lost 6 bases and J lost 0, with 11 bases in between. CDR3 size: 14 residues.

V is TRBV5-6 and J is TRBJ1-5; D gene uncertain. Germline CDR1 SGHDT, CDR2 YYEEEE. CDR3 length: 15 residues. V lost 0 bases, J lost 2 bases, and 9 bases lay in between. The DNA of the CDR3 is TGTGCCAGCAGCTTGGGGGGATTCGGCAATCAGCCCCAGCATTTT. Amino acid sequence: CASSLGGFGNQPQHF.

This clonotype came up a few times. The V and J genes are TRBV5-5 and TRBJ2-3, with 9 positions matching TRBD1. Germline-derived CDR1 and CDR2 are SGHKS and YYEKEE (reference sequence). The CDR3 contains 13 residues. The trim removed 5 bases at V and 7 bases at J, leaving 5 bases unmatched. CDR3 protein: CASSSQGAHTQYF. The DNA of the CDR3 is TGTGCCAGCAGTTCACAGGGGGCCCATACGCAGTATTTT.

Worth noting for this clonotype: Since a much larger clone is just one base distant, this may be a read error. This is likely a read error, given that the CDR3 carries no conserved phenylalanine or tryptophan at its end. V and J are TRBV7-6 and TRBJ2-1; D remains unclear. V lost 2 bases, J lost 6 bases, and 8 bases lay in between. This CDR3 is built from 13 residues. Germline CDR1 and CDR2: SGHVS and FNYEAQ. The CDR3, as DNA: TGTGCCAGCAGCTTAAGACAAAGCAATGAGCAGTTCCTC. This codes for CASSLRQSNEQFL.

V gene TRBV28 combines with J gene TRBJ2-1; D might be TRBD2 (5 bases). V lost 6 bases, J lost 7 bases, and 13 bases lay in between. There are 13 residues in the CDR3. Germline CDR1 and CDR2: MDHEN and SYDVKM. CDR3 sequence reads: CASRAGMENEQFF. For the CDR3, the DNA is TGTGCCAGCAGGGCCGGGATGGAGAATGAGCAGTTCTTC.